Sequencing of this T cell receptor (beta chain) was carried out in a study of cytomegalovirus exposure and HLA in healthy donors. Study overall: The same platform was used for the 100 to 150 validation repertoires and the roughly 720 first-cohort repertoires, a later analysis reported. Overall study findings and caveats: Cytomegalovirus status, reportedly, was diagnosed with high specificity and sensitivity by the classifier. The authors confirmed in vitro that a few CMV-associated chains were specific for CMV antigens.

This table comes from immunoSEQ multiplex PCR, and its TCRdb copy is limited to in-frame clones, with some not included. The sample yields fewer than 200,000 clones, about 89% seen once. A roughly 120-subject validation cohort, separate from the roughly 700-subject first cohort, supplied the donors. About this clone: Its antigen remains unidentified.

The CDR3 has 14 amino acids. Germline assignment: CDR1 LNHDA and CDR2 SQIVND (reference sequence). Between the trimmed V and J ends, which lost 3 bases and 0 bases, there was a span of 7 bases. The sequenced sample was PBMCs. The receptor was derived from a man younger than 40 in good health and CMV-seropositive. The V gene is TRBV19, the J gene TRBJ2-3, with D unclear. Here the CDR3 reads CASSISSSTDTQYF. CDR3 in DNA: TGTGCCAGTAGTATCTCGTCAAGCACAGATACGCAGTATTTT. Based on the CDR3 plus reference TRBV19 and TRBJ2-3, the full variable domain is DGGITQSPKYLFRKEGQNVTLSCEQNLNHDAMYWYRQDPGQGLRLIYYSQIVNDFQKGDIAEGYSVSREKKESFPLTVTSAQKNPTAFYLCASSISSSTDTQYFGPGTRLTVL.